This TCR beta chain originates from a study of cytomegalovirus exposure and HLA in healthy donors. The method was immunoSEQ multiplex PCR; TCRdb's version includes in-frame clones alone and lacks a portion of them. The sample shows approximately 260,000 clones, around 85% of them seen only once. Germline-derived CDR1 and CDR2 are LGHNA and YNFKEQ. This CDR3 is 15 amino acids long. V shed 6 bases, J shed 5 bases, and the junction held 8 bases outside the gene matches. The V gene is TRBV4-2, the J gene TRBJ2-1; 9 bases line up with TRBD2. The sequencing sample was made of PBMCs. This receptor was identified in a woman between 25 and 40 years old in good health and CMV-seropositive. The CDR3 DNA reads TGTGCCAGCAGGGGGTGGACTAGCGCGAACAATGAGCAGTTCTTC. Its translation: CASRGWTSANNEQFF.